The following is a T cell receptor beta chain sequence with its context. No antigen is known for it. This record belongs to a study of Ad26.COV2.S vaccination and SARS-CoV-2 variants. The study, taken as a whole, reports: While placebo recipients had lower spike-specific TCR breadth, vaccine recipients had more. Following vaccination, spike-specific CD8+ and CD4+ T cell responses reportedly exhibited substantial breadth.

This CDR3 has 12 amino acids. CDR1 is MDHEN and CDR2 is SYDVKM in the germline V gene. J gave up 6 bases and V 8 bases, and 1 base lay outside the gene matches. Clones were read by immunoSEQ multiplex PCR, and TCRdb kept only the in-frame ones, dropping some. The data hold around 350,000 clones, with about 90% observed a single time. J is TRBJ2-1 and V is TRBV28, with 10 bases identical to TRBD1. Specimen: peripheral blood, collected after recovery from COVID-19. This sequence was found in a human donor who had recovered from COVID-19. CDR3 loop: CASWTGGNEQFF. CDR3 in DNA: TGTGCCAGCTGGACAGGGGGCAATGAGCAGTTCTTC. Together with reference TRBV28 and TRBJ2-1, the CDR3 gives the full variable domain: DVKVTQSSRYLVKRTGEKVFLECVQDMDHENMFWYRQDPGLGLRLIYFSYDVKMKEKGDIPEGYSVSREKKERFSLILESASTNQTSMYLCASWTGGNEQFFGPGTRLTVL.